This is a list of T cell receptor beta chains from one sample in a study of CD8+CD57+ T cells in acquired aplastic anemia. TCRdb passed the reads through MiXCR, listing each CDR3 protein once. The sample holds some 210,000 distinct CDR3 sequences, 60% to 65% seen once. Sequences were obtained from sorted CD4+, CD8+, or CD8+CD57+ T cells (not recorded which) from PBMCs. The receptors stem from a human donor in good health. The CDR3 runs from the conserved cysteine through the conserved F or W. The order of the fields is D gene, V gene, clone size, J gene, CDR3 protein, CDR3 DNA. A D gene is named only where the DNA matches it firmly. Size values are once, few and many counts, or a class for expanded clones, and some rows have none.

d_call: NA
v_call: TRBV12-3/TRBV12-4
clone_size: many
j_call: TRBJ2-1
cdr3_aa: CASSRYLDGDNEQFF
cdr3_nt: TGTGCCAGCAGTCGGTATTTAGACGGGGATAATGAGCAGTTCTTC

d_call: NA
v_call: TRBV10-3
clone_size: many
j_call: TRBJ1-1
cdr3_aa: CAILGQAGAEAFF
cdr3_nt: TGTGCCATCCTCGGACAAGCGGGCGCTGAAGCTTTCTTT

d_call: NA
v_call: TRBV6-1
clone_size: NA
j_call: TRBJ1-2
cdr3_aa: CASREGRNYGYTF
cdr3_nt: TGTGCCAGCAGGGAGGGACGGAACTATGGCTACACCTTC

d_call: TRBD1
v_call: TRBV11-3
clone_size: many
j_call: TRBJ1-4
cdr3_aa: CASSPDRGTTNEKLFF
cdr3_nt: TGTGCCAGCAGCCCTGACAGGGGTACAACTAATGAAAAACTGTTTTTT

d_call: NA
v_call: TRBV10-3
clone_size: NA
j_call: TRBJ2-3
cdr3_aa: CAISGIAGGTDTQYF
cdr3_nt: TGTGCCATCAGTGGAATAGCAGGTGGGACAGATACGCAGTATTTT

d_call: NA
v_call: TRBV15
clone_size: NA
j_call: TRBJ1-5
cdr3_aa: CATRDGNQPQHF
cdr3_nt: TGTGCCACCCGAGACGGGAATCAGCCCCAGCATTTT

d_call: TRBD2
v_call: TRBV24-1
clone_size: many
j_call: TRBJ2-3
cdr3_aa: CATSDNTHSGRSDTQYF
cdr3_nt: TGTGCCACCAGTGACAATACCCATAGCGGGAGGTCAGATACGCAGTATTTT

d_call: TRBD2
v_call: TRBV20-1
clone_size: many
j_call: TRBJ2-3
cdr3_aa: CSATGSDRLAGMDTQYF
cdr3_nt: TGCAGTGCCACAGGCTCCGATCGACTAGCGGGTATGGATACGCAGTATTTT

d_call: TRBD1
v_call: TRBV14
clone_size: NA
j_call: TRBJ1-2
cdr3_aa: CASSQYGTGRLYGYTF
cdr3_nt: TGTGCCAGCAGCCAATACGGGACAGGGCGGCTTTATGGCTACACCTTC

d_call: TRBD1
v_call: TRBV7-8
clone_size: NA
j_call: TRBJ2-6
cdr3_aa: CASSSHRDSRSGANVLTF
cdr3_nt: TGTGCCAGCAGCTCACACCGGGACAGTCGCTCTGGGGCCAACGTCCTGACTTTC

d_call: TRBD2
v_call: TRBV7-2
clone_size: many
j_call: TRBJ2-1
cdr3_aa: CASSLVSGEEQFF
cdr3_nt: TGTGCCAGCAGCTTAGTGAGCGGGGAAGAGCAGTTCTTC

d_call: TRBD1
v_call: TRBV7-8
clone_size: NA
j_call: TRBJ1-2
cdr3_aa: CATLPQGYYGYTF
cdr3_nt: TGTGCCACCCTTCCACAGGGGTACTATGGCTACACCTTC

d_call: TRBD2
v_call: TRBV7-8
clone_size: NA
j_call: TRBJ2-7
cdr3_aa: CASSQGLAGGIYEQYF
cdr3_nt: TGTGCCAGCAGCCAAGGACTAGCGGGGGGGATCTACGAGCAGTACTTC

d_call: NA
v_call: TRBV24-1
clone_size: many
j_call: TRBJ1-1
cdr3_aa: CAAFTRGEAFF
cdr3_nt: TGTGCCGCCTTTACACGGGGAGAGGCTTTCTTT

d_call: NA
v_call: TRBV20-1
clone_size: few
j_call: TRBJ1-1
cdr3_aa: CSASFGSGTEAFF
cdr3_nt: TGCAGTGCTAGTTTTGGGAGTGGGACTGAAGCTTTCTTT

d_call: NA
v_call: TRBV7-3
clone_size: NA
j_call: TRBJ2-1
cdr3_aa: CASSVDNRNEQFF
cdr3_nt: TGTGCCAGCAGCGTGGACAATAGGAATGAGCAGTTCTTC

d_call: NA
v_call: TRBV2
clone_size: NA
j_call: TRBJ1-1
cdr3_aa: CASSGASMNTEAFF
cdr3_nt: TGTGCCAGCTCGGGGGCCAGTATGAACACTGAAGCTTTCTTT

d_call: NA
v_call: TRBV9
clone_size: NA
j_call: TRBJ2-6
cdr3_aa: CASSVGPEGSGANVLTF
cdr3_nt: TGTGCCAGCAGCGTGGGGCCGGAGGGCTCTGGGGCCAACGTCCTGACTTTC

d_call: NA
v_call: TRBV7-7
clone_size: NA
j_call: TRBJ2-7
cdr3_aa: CASSPPGSYEQYF
cdr3_nt: TGTGCTAGCAGCCCTCCCGGATCGTACGAGCAGTACTTC

d_call: NA
v_call: TRBV7-9
clone_size: NA
j_call: TRBJ2-7
cdr3_aa: CTSSSHRTESYEQYF
cdr3_nt: TGTACCAGCAGCTCCCACAGGACAGAGAGCTACGAGCAGTACTTC

d_call: TRBD2
v_call: TRBV27
clone_size: NA
j_call: TRBJ2-7
cdr3_aa: CASSLFPGGSYEQYF
cdr3_nt: TGTGCCAGCAGTTTATTCCCGGGGGGGTCCTACGAGCAGTACTTC

d_call: NA
v_call: TRBV29-1
clone_size: NA
j_call: TRBJ2-7
cdr3_aa: CSQDTGITYEQYF
cdr3_nt: TGCAGCCAAGATACCGGGATAACCTACGAGCAGTACTTC

d_call: NA
v_call: TRBV5-1
clone_size: NA
j_call: TRBJ1-2
cdr3_aa: CASSASRAGYTF
cdr3_nt: TGCGCCAGCAGCGCAAGTCGGGCTGGCTACACCTTC

d_call: NA
v_call: TRBV6-1
clone_size: NA
j_call: TRBJ1-5
cdr3_aa: CASSEGDGGQQPQHF
cdr3_nt: TGTGCCAGCAGTGAAGGAGACGGTGGGCAGCAGCCCCAGCATTTT

d_call: NA
v_call: TRBV7-6
clone_size: NA
j_call: TRBJ1-5
cdr3_aa: CASSLGFGGRGNQPQHF
cdr3_nt: TGTGCCAGCAGCCTAGGCTTTGGCGGGCGCGGCAATCAGCCCCAGCATTTT

d_call: NA
v_call: TRBV7-6
clone_size: few
j_call: TRBJ1-1
cdr3_aa: CASTYYRVFEAFF
cdr3_nt: TGTGCCAGCACTTATTACAGGGTATTTGAAGCTTTCTTT

d_call: NA
v_call: TRBV29-1
clone_size: NA
j_call: TRBJ1-1
cdr3_aa: CSVETDNTEAFF
cdr3_nt: TGCAGCGTCGAGACAGACAACACTGAAGCTTTCTTT

d_call: NA
v_call: TRBV15
clone_size: NA
j_call: TRBJ2-7
cdr3_aa: CATSREGGGASLEQYF
cdr3_nt: TGTGCCACCAGCAGAGAGGGAGGGGGCGCTTCGCTCGAGCAGTACTTC

d_call: NA
v_call: TRBV2
clone_size: NA
j_call: TRBJ1-2
cdr3_aa: CARNRGTYGYTF
cdr3_nt: TGTGCCCGAAATAGGGGGACCTATGGCTACACCTTC

d_call: NA
v_call: TRBV7-2
clone_size: once
j_call: TRBJ1-5
cdr3_aa: CASSPDGGQPQHF
cdr3_nt: TGTGCCAGCAGCCCGGATGGGGGACAGCCCCAGCATTTT

d_call: TRBD1
v_call: TRBV19
clone_size: NA
j_call: TRBJ1-1
cdr3_aa: CASRTGADTEAFF
cdr3_nt: TGTGCCAGTCGGACAGGGGCGGACACTGAAGCTTTCTTT

d_call: NA
v_call: TRBV24-1
clone_size: NA
j_call: TRBJ2-1
cdr3_aa: CATSAAYNEQFF
cdr3_nt: TGTGCCACCAGTGCCGCCTACAATGAGCAGTTCTTC

d_call: NA
v_call: TRBV9
clone_size: NA
j_call: TRBJ1-1
cdr3_aa: CASSVSGGTEAFF
cdr3_nt: TGTGCCAGCAGCGTAAGTGGCGGCACTGAAGCTTTCTTT

d_call: TRBD1
v_call: TRBV27
clone_size: NA
j_call: TRBJ1-2
cdr3_aa: CASSLSLSTGGGYTF
cdr3_nt: TGTGCCAGCAGTTTAAGTTTGTCTACAGGGGGCGGCTACACCTTC

d_call: NA
v_call: TRBV19
clone_size: NA
j_call: TRBJ2-7
cdr3_aa: CASSARRASDEQYF
cdr3_nt: TGTGCCAGTAGTGCCCGCCGGGCCTCAGACGAGCAATACTTC

d_call: NA
v_call: TRBV7-2
clone_size: NA
j_call: TRBJ1-2
cdr3_aa: CASSLDRKYGYTF
cdr3_nt: TGTGCCAGCAGCTTAGACAGAAAGTATGGCTACACCTTC

d_call: TRBD2
v_call: TRBV12-3/TRBV12-4
clone_size: many
j_call: TRBJ2-1
cdr3_aa: CASRAGPYNEQFF
cdr3_nt: TGTGCCAGCAGAGCGGGACCCTACAATGAGCAGTTCTTC

d_call: TRBD2
v_call: TRBV27
clone_size: NA
j_call: TRBJ2-1
cdr3_aa: CASSLEAGTYNEQFF
cdr3_nt: TGTGCCAGCAGTTTGGAAGCGGGAACCTACAATGAGCAGTTCTTC

d_call: TRBD1
v_call: TRBV7-9
clone_size: once
j_call: TRBJ1-2
cdr3_aa: CASSTTGVYGYTF
cdr3_nt: TGTGCCAGCAGCACCACAGGGGTCTATGGCTACACCTTC

d_call: NA
v_call: TRBV19
clone_size: NA
j_call: TRBJ2-7
cdr3_aa: CASSRADTLYEQYF
cdr3_nt: TGTGCCAGTAGTAGGGCGGACACCCTTTACGAGCAGTACTTC

d_call: NA
v_call: TRBV7-9
clone_size: NA
j_call: TRBJ2-1
cdr3_aa: CASSSRAHEQFF
cdr3_nt: TGTGCCAGCAGTTCTAGGGCGCATGAGCAGTTCTTC